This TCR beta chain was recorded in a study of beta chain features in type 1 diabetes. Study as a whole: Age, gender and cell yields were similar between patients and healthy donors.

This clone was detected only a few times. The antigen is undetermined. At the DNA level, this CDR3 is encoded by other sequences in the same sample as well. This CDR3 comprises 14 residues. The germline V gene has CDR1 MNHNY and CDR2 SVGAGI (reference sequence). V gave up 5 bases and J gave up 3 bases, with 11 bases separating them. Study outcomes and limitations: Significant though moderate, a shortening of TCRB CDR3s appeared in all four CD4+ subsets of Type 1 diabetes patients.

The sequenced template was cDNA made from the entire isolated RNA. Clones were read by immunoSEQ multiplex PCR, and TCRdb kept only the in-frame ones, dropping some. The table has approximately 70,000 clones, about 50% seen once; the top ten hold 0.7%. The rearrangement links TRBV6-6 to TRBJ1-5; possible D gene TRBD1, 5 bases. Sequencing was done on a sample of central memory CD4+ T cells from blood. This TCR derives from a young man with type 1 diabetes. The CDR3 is CASSLDSLNQPQHF. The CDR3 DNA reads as TGTGCCAGCAGTCTTGACAGCCTCAATCAGCCCCAGCATTTT.